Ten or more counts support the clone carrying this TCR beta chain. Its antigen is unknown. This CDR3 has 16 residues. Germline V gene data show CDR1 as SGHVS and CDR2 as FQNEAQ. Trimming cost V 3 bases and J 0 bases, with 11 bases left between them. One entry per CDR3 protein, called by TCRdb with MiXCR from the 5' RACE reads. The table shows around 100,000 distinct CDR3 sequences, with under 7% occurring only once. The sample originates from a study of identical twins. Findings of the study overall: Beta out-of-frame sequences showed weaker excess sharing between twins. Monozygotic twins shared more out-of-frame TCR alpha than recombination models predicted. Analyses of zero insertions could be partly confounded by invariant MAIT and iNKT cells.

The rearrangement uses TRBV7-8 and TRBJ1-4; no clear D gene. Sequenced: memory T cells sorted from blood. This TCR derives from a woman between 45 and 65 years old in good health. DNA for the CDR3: TGTGCCAGCAGCTTGGGCAGATTCTCAACTAATGAAAAACTGTTTTTT. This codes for CASSLGRFSTNEKLFF.